This entry lists 4 T cell receptor beta chains sequenced from one sample in a study of blood T cell repertoires in COVID-19. Sequencing used immunoSEQ multiplex PCR; TCRdb keeps in-frame clones, though not all of them. Among a few hundred thousand clones listed, 85% were seen once. The sample was peripheral blood. These receptors were collected from a man over 45 with active or convalescent COVID-19.

The chain has TRBV19 and TRBJ2-2; 9 bases map to TRBD1. Germline lookup yields CDR1 LNHDA and CDR2 SQIVND (reference sequence). This CDR3 is built from 15 residues. With V trimmed by 8 bases and J by 0 bases, 4 bases remained unmatched. CDR3 in DNA: TGTGCCAGTGCCACAGGGGGCTCGAACACCGGGGAGCTGTTTTTT. Its translation is CASATGGSNTGELFF.

The chain recombines TRBV7-9 with TRBJ2-5, with D possibly matching TRBD2 (6 bases). The CDR3 contains 16 residues. V was pared by 0 bases and J by 7 bases, with 18 bases between. Germline V lookup: CDR1 SEHNR, CDR2 FQNEAQ (reference sequence). CDR3 DNA sequence: TGTGCCAGCAGCTTAGCGTCGGGGGTGTCGGAGGGGACCCAGTACTTC. Amino acid sequence: CASSLASGVSEGTQYF.

This clone appeared a single time. V gene TRBV5-4 combines with J gene TRBJ1-2; tentative D call: TRBD1 (5 bases). V dropped 0 bases and J dropped 0 bases, with 12 bases sitting between them. CDR3 length: 16 residues. Germline V gene sequence: CDR1 SGHNT, CDR2 YYREEE (reference sequence). CDR3 nucleotides: TGTGCCAGCAGCTTGGCTAGTGGGGCTTCTAACTATGGCTACACCTTC. Its translation: CASSLASGASNYGYTF.

V is TRBV11-3 and J is TRBJ2-1; 9 nucleotides match TRBD1. Per germline, CDR1 SGHNT and CDR2 YENEEA. There are 13 residues in the CDR3. With V trimmed by 5 bases and J by 8 bases, 4 bases remained unmatched. The CDR3 DNA sequence: TGTGCCAGCAGCGAGGACAGGGGCGATGAGCAGTTCTTC. Its protein is CASSEDRGDEQFF.